The present entry profiles one T cell receptor beta chain with its context. As handled by the study authors: Scientists estimated how many nucleated cells there were by amplifying reference gene primers. Measured with immunoSEQ multiplex PCR; TCRdb has only the in-frame clones, and not every one. The V and J calls and clone size are taken from that table; D and trimming were inferred from the DNA. The table includes some 300,000 clones, 85% to 90% detected once. These data belong to a study of blood T cell repertoires in COVID-19. For the study at large: Acute and convalescent COVID-19 specimens originated in the United States, Italy and Spain.

While infection was still active, Seattle patients were enrolled and then followed longitudinally. The V end was cut by 3 bases, the J end by 1 base, with 10 bases between. The CDR3 is made up of 15 amino acids. Germline CDR1 reads SGHDT; CDR2 reads YYEEEE. The sequencing sample was made of peripheral blood. The chain couples TRBV5-6 to TRBJ2-2, with D possibly TRBD2 on 6 matching bases. This TCR derives from a woman in her forties or fifties with COVID-19, enrolled during active disease. The CDR3 loop reads CASSWGLENTGELFF. In DNA, the CDR3 is TGTGCCAGCAGCTGGGGACTGGAGAACACCGGGGAGCTGTTTTTT. The whole variable domain, filled in from reference TRBV5-6 and TRBJ2-2, reads DAGVTQSPTHLIKTRGQQVTLRCSPKSGHDTVSWYQQALGQGPQFIFQYYEEEERQRGNFPDRFSGHQFPNYSSELNVNALLLGDSALYLCASSWGLENTGELFFGEGSRLTVL.